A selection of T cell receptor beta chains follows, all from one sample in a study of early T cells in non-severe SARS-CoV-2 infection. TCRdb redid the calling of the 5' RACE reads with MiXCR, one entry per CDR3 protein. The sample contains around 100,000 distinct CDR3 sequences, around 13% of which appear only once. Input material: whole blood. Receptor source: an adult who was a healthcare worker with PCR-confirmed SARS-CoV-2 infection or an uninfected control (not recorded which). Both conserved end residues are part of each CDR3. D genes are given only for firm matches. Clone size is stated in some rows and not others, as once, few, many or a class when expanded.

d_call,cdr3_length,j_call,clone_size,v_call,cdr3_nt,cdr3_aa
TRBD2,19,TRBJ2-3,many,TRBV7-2,TGTGCCAGCAGCCGACGGTTTGCGGGACTAGCGGCTAGCACAGATACGCAGTATTTT,CASSRRFAGLAASTDTQYF
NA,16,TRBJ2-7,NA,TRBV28,TGTGCCAGCAGTCTCCGAGGAGCGGGCCCTTACTACGAGCAGTACTTC,CASSLRGAGPYYEQYF
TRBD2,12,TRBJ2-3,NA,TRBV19,TGTGCCAGTAGTAGCGGGAGTGGAACGCAGTATTTT,CASSSGSGTQYF
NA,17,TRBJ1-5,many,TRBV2,TGTGCCAGCAGTGAATCCATGAGTGTGGGGTACAATCAGCCCCAGCATTTT,CASSESMSVGYNQPQHF
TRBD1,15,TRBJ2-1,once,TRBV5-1,TGCGCCAGCAGCGTTTCCGGGACAGGGCACAATGAGCAGTTCTTC,CASSVSGTGHNEQFF
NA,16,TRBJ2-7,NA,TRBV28,TGTGCCAGCGTTTTATGGGGTGGCGGGGAGAGGCCCGAGCAGTACTTC,CASVLWGGGERPEQYF
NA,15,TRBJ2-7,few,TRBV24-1,TGTGCCACCAGAGATAGGAAGCGTGGGAGTAGGGAGCAGTACTTC,CATRDRKRGSREQYF
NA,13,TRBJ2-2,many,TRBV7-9,TGTGCCAGCATCAAGGGGAGTCTCGGGGAGCTGTTTTTT,CASIKGSLGELFF
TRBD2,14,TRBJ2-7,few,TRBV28,TGTGCCAGCAGCCGGGAGGTAGCGGGAGGGCCCGCGTACTTC,CASSREVAGGPAYF
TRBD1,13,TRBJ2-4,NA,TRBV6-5,TGTGCCAGCAGTCAAAAGACAGGGGCGGTTCAGTACTTC,CASSQKTGAVQYF
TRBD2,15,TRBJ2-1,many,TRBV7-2,TGTGCCAGCAGCTTTAGCGGGAGCTCCTACAATGAGCAGTTCTTC,CASSFSGSSYNEQFF
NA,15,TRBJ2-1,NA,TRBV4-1,TGCGCCAGCAGCCAAGCAACGATCGAGAACAATGAGCAGTTCTTC,CASSQATIENNEQFF
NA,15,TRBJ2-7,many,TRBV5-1,TGCGCCAGCAGCTTAAGAGGGCCGTACTTCCACGAGCAGTACTTC,CASSLRGPYFHEQYF
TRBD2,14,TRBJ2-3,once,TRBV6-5,TGTGCCAGCAAAACTAGCGCAGGCACAGATACGCAGTATTTT,CASKTSAGTDTQYF
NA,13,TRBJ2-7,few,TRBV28,TGTGCCAGCACCGTCGGCCCCTCCTACGAGCAGTACTTC,CASTVGPSYEQYF
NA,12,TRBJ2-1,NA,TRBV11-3,TGTGCCAGCAGCTCCTACAGGGATGAGCAGTTCTTC,CASSSYRDEQFF
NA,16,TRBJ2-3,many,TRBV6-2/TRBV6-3,TGTGCCAGCAGTTACTCGACGGCAGGGGGCACAGATACGCAGTATTTT,CASSYSTAGGTDTQYF
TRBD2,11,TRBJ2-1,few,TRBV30,TGTGCCTGGGCGGGACTAGCGGACCAGTTCTTC,CAWAGLADQFF
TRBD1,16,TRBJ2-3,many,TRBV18,TGTGCCAGCTCACCGGGGACAGGGGTGACCACAGATACGCAGTATTTT,CASSPGTGVTTDTQYF
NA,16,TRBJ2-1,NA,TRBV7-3,TGTGCCAGCAGCCCACTTATTGGGCGGGGAAACAATGAGCAGTTCTTC,CASSPLIGRGNNEQFF
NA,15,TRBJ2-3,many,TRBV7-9,TGTGCCAGCAGCTCTAAAGGGATCGCCACAGATACGCAGTATTTT,CASSSKGIATDTQYF
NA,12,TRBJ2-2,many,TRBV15,TGTGCCACCAGCACTTCCACCGGGGAGCTGTTTTTT,CATSTSTGELFF
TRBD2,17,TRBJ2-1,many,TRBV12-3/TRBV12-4,TGTGCCAGCAGGGACGGGGAACCGCGGGAGGGTCGGCTTGAGCAGTTCTTC,CASRDGEPREGRLEQFF
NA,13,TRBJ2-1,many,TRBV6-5,TGTGCCAGCAGCCCCCCCGGTAGCGATGAGCAGTTCTTC,CASSPPGSDEQFF
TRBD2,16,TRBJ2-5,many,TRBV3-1,TGTGCCAGCAGCGCCCTAGCGGGAGGGGCTAGGGAGACCCAGTACTTC,CASSALAGGARETQYF
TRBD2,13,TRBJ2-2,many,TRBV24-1,TGTGCCACCAGCGGGAGGTCGGCCGGGGAGCTGTTTTTT,CATSGRSAGELFF
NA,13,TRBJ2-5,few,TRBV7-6,TGTGCCAGCAGCCGCATGGGGTCGGAGACCCAGTACTTC,CASSRMGSETQYF
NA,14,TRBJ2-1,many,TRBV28,TGTGCCAGCAGTTTTTGGGCGGACGGGAATGAGCAGTTCTTC,CASSFWADGNEQFF
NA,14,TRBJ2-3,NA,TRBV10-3,TGTGCCATCAGTGATGCTAGCGGCACAGATACGCAGTATTTT,CAISDASGTDTQYF
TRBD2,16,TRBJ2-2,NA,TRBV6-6,TGTGCCAGCAGTGACAGGACTAGCGTGAACACCGGGGAGCTGTTTTTT,CASSDRTSVNTGELFF
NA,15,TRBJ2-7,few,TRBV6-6,TGTGCCAGCAGTGGGGGGACAGTTAGAACCTACGAGCAGTACTTC,CASSGGTVRTYEQYF
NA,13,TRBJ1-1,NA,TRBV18,TGTGCCAGCTCACCGGGGGTGGACACTGAAGCTTCCTTT,CASSPGVDTEASF
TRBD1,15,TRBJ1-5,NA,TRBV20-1,TGCAGTGCCAGGTATACAGGGGGTGCTAATCAGCCCCAGCATTTT,CSARYTGGANQPQHF
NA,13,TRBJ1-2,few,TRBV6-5,TGTGCCAGCAGTTACGCAACAGGGTATGGCTACACCTTC,CASSYATGYGYTF
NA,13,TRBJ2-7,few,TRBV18,TGTGCCAGCTCACCACCGGGGGAGCCCGAGCAGTACTTC,CASSPPGEPEQYF
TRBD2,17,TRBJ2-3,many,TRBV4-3,TGCGCCAGCAGCCAGATCGTAGCGGGAGGTGGCACAGATACGCAGTATTTT,CASSQIVAGGGTDTQYF
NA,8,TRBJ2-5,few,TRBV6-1,TGTGCCAGCGAGACCCAGTACTTC,CASETQYF
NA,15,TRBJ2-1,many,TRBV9,TGTGCCAGCAGCGGACCGACTGGACAGCTCAATGAGCAGTTCTTC,CASSGPTGQLNEQFF
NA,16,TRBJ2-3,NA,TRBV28,TGTGCCAGCAGTTTATGGTGGAGGGCCGAAACAGATACGCAGTATTTT,CASSLWWRAETDTQYF
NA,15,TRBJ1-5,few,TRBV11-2,TGTGCCAGCAGCTTAGGAAGGGACCGCAATCAGCCCCAGCATTTT,CASSLGRDRNQPQHF
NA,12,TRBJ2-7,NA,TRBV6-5,TGTGCCAGCAGTTCCATACCCTACGAGCAGTACTTC,CASSSIPYEQYF
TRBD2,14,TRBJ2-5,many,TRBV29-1,TGCAGCGTTCTAGCGGGAGGGATTGGGGAGACCCAGTACTTC,CSVLAGGIGETQYF
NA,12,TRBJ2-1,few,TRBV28,TGTGCCAGCGAAGGGGGTCACAATGAGCAGTTCTTC,CASEGGHNEQFF
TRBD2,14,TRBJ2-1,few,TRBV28,TGTGCCAGCAGCCGCTCGGGGGGGCACAATGAGCAGTTCTTC,CASSRSGGHNEQFF
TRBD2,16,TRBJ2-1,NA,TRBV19,TGTGCCAGTAGTATCGGGCCTAGCGGGAGTCTCCATGAGCAGTTCTTC,CASSIGPSGSLHEQFF